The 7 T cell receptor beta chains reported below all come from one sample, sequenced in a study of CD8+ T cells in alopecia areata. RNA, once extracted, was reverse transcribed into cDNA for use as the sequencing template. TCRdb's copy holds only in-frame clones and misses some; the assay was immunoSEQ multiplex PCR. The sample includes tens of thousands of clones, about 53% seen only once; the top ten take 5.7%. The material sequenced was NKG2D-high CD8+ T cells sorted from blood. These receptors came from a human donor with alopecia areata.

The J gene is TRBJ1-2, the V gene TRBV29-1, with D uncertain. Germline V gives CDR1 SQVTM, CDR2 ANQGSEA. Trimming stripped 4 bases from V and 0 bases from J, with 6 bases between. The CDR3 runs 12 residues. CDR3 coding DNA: TGCAGCGTTGGGCCCACTAACTATGGCTACACCTTC. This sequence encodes CSVGPTNYGYTF.

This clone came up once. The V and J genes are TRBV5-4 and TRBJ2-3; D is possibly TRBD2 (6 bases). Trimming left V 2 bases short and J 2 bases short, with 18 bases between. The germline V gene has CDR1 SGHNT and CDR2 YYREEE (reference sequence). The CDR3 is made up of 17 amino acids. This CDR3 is CASSFDGRDFDTDTQYF. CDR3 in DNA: TGTGCCAGCAGCTTTGACGGCCGGGACTTCGACACAGATACGCAGTATTTT.

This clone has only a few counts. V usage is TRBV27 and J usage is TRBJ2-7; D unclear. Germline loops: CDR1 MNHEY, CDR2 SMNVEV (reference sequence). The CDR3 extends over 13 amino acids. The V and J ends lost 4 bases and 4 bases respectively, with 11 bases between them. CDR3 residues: CASSYFGLYEQYF. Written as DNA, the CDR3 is TGTGCCAGCAGTTACTTCGGTTTATACGAGCAGTACTTC.

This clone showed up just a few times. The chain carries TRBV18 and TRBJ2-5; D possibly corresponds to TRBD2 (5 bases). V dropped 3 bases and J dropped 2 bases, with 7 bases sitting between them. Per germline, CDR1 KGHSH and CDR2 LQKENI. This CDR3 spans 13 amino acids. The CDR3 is CASSPKRQETQYF. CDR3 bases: TGTGCCAGCTCACCCAAGCGGCAAGAGACCCAGTACTTC.

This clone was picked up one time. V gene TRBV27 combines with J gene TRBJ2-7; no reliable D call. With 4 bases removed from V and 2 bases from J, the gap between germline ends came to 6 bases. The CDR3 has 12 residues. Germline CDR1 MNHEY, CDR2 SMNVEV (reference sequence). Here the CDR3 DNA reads TGTGCCAGCAGTTCGCCAACCTACGAGCAGTACTTC. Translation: CASSSPTYEQYF.

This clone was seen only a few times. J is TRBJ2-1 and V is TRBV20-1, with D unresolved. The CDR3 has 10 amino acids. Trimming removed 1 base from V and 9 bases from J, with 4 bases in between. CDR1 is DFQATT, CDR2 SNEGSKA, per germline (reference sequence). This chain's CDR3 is CSARGIEQFF. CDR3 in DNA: TGCAGTGCTAGAGGGATTGAGCAGTTCTTC.

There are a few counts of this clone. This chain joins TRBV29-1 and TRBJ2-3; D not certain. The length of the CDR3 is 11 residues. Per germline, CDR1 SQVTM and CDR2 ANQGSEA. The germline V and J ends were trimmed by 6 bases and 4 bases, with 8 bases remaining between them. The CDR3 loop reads CSVLGADTQYF. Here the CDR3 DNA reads TGCAGCGTCTTGGGTGCAGATACGCAGTATTTT.